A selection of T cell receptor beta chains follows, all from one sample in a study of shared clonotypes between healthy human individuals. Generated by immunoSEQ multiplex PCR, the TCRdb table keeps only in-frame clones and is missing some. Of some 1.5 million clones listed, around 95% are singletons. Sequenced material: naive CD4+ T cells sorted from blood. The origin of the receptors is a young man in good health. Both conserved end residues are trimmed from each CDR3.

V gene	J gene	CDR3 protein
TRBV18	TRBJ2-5	ASSPKDRERQRTQY
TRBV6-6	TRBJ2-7	ASREGWGLKQY
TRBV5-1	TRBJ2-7	ASSQTTGSHEQY
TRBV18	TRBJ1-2	ASSQDRGGYT
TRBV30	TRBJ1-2	ALTEAGRGYT
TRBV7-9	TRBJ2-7	ASSLDHRAGPYEQY
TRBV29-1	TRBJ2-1	SVDRLAGAEQF
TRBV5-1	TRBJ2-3	ASSLAGSTDTQY
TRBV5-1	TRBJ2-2	ASSLGQNTGELF
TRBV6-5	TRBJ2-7	ASSYSGSYEQY
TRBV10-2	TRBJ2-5	ASRPKGWGVGTQY
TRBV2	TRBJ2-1	ASTMTSGTVNEQF
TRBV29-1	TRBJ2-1	SVYRTSGVFEQF
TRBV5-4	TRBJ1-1	ASSLRGGNTEAF
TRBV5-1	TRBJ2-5	ASSLDRGEETQY
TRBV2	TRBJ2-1	ASSPPGLAINEQF